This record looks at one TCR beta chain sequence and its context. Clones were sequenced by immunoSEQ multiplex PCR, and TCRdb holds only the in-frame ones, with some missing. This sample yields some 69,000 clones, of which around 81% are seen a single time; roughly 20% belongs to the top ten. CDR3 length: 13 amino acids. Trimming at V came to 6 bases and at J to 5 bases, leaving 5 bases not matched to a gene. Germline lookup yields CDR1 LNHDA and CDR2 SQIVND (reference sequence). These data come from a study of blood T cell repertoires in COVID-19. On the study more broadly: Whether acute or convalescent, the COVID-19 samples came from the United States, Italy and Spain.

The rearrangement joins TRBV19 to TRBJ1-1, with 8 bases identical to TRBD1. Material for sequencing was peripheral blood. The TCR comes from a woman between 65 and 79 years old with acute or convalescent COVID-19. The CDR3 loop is CASSKDRVTEAFF. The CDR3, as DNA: TGTGCCAGTAGCAAGGACAGGGTGACTGAAGCTTTCTTT.